The 17 T cell receptor beta chains presented below share a single source sample, sequenced in a study of naive and memory T cell subsets. Two oligonucleotides, mixed equimolar, formed the beta constant-region primer covering TRBC1 and TRBC2. The ligated cDNA underwent four PCR rounds using SP2 and nested alpha and beta constant-region primers. TCRdb analysed the UMI-ligation and nested PCR reads with MiXCR anew, one entry per CDR3 protein. The repertoire holds 20,000 to 25,000 distinct CDR3 sequences, approximately 8.8% seen once, with 22% in the top ten. Sequencing was performed on central memory CD8+ T cells from blood. These receptors came from a human donor in good health.

This clonotype occurred many times. The J gene is TRBJ2-1, the V gene TRBV6-2 or TRBV6-3, with D possibly called TRBD1 or TRBD2 (5 bases each). V was trimmed by 8 bases and J by 2 bases, leaving 10 bases between them. There are 13 residues in the CDR3. Germline CDR1 MNHEY, CDR2 SVGEGT. CDR3 sequence reads: CASRRGPYNEQFF. The CDR3 region has the DNA TGTGCCAGCCGCCGGGGCCCCTACAATGAGCAGTTCTTC.

In its sample, this clonotype was seen many times. The chain employs TRBV7-6 and TRBJ1-1; D gene unclear. The germline V and J ends were trimmed by 0 bases and 7 bases, with 12 bases remaining between them. This CDR3 has 14 residues. Looked up from germline, CDR1 is SGHVS and CDR2 is FNYEAQ. CDR3 residues: CASSLASGPLEAFF. The CDR3 DNA reads TGTGCCAGCAGCTTAGCGTCAGGTCCCCTTGAAGCTTTCTTT.

The rearrangement joins TRBV27 to TRBJ2-1; 9 bases line up with TRBD2. The CDR3 is made up of 17 amino acids. Germline CDR1 reads MNHEY; CDR2 reads SMNVEV (reference sequence). V lost 6 bases and J lost 3; bases outside the gene matches: 12. In DNA form, the CDR3 reads TGTGCCAGCAGGGGGGGTTACGCGGGAGGGGACTACAATGAGCAGTTCTTC. Its translation is CASRGGYAGGDYNEQFF.

This clonotype was counted between two and nine times. The gene calls are TRBV6-5 and TRBJ2-5; the D gene could be TRBD1 or TRBD2 (5 bases each). CDR3 length equals 15 residues. Germline lookup yields CDR1 MNHEY and CDR2 SVGAGI. Trimming removed 8 bases at V and 5 bases at J, with 21 bases between. CDR3 bases: TGTGCCAGCTCACGCCAGTTGGGGGTCGGGGAGACCCAGTACTTC. It encodes CASSRQLGVGETQYF.

There are a few counts of this clonotype. The chain has TRBV4-3 and TRBJ1-1; 7 nucleotides match TRBD1. The CDR3 runs 16 residues. Per the germline V gene, CDR1 is LGHNA and CDR2 is YSLEER. V was clipped by 0 bases and J by 6 bases; unmatched bases: 10. CDR3 bases: TGCGCCAGCAGCCAAGATAGGGCAGGGGGTCGCTCTGAAGCTTTCTTT. It is translated as CASSQDRAGGRSEAFF.

This clonotype was detected ten times or more. This chain links TRBV28 with TRBJ2-3, with D possibly TRBD2 on 6 matching bases. V lost 4 bases and J 4 bases, leaving 27 bases between the germline ends. This CDR3 is 19 amino acids long. Germline loops: CDR1 MDHEN, CDR2 SYDVKM. This chain's CDR3 is CASSSRRLTGVRDPDTQYF. The CDR3, as DNA: TGTGCCAGCAGTTCAAGGAGGCTGACGGGGGTCAGAGATCCAGATACGCAGTATTTT.

In its sample, this clonotype was seen a few times. The rearrangement links TRBV24-1 to TRBJ2-3; D unclear. Trimming removed 4 bases from V and 6 bases from J, with 7 bases in between. Germline values: CDR1 KGHDR, CDR2 SFDVKD. This CDR3 has 12 residues. The CDR3 protein is CATSEGGDTQYF. DNA for the CDR3: TGTGCCACCAGTGAAGGTGGTGATACGCAGTATTTT.

This clonotype was seen only a few times. V and J are TRBV7-6 and TRBJ2-1, with D hard to call. Deletions cut 10 bases from V and 0 bases from J, with 10 bases between. The CDR3 extends over 13 amino acids. From germline, CDR1 is SGHVS and CDR2 FNYEAQ. CDR3 sequence (DNA): TGTGCCACCTCCAAGAGCTCCTACAATGAGCAGTTCTTC. The encoded protein is CATSKSSYNEQFF.

This clonotype was observed many times. The V gene is TRBV6-4, the J gene TRBJ2-1, with no clear D. The CDR3 is 15 residues long. Germline values: CDR1 MRHNA, CDR2 SNTAGT. V lost 0 bases, J lost 3 bases, and 9 bases lay in between. The CDR3 spells CASSDSEEGYNEQFF. CDR3 nucleotides: TGTGCCAGCAGTGACTCTGAGGAAGGCTACAATGAGCAGTTCTTC.

This clonotype was detected many times. The chain recombines TRBV27 with TRBJ1-5; 11 bases fit TRBD1. The trim removed 5 bases at V and 7 bases at J, leaving 16 bases unmatched. CDR1 and CDR2 (germline): MNHEY, SMNVEV (reference sequence). This CDR3 contains 18 residues. For the CDR3, the DNA is TGTGCCAGCAGTCTGCGGCCCATGGGACAGGGGGACCGGCAGCCCCAGCATTTT. Translating it yields CASSLRPMGQGDRQPQHF.

This clonotype is labeled as medium-sized (0.01 to 0.1%). The chain recombines TRBV10-2 with TRBJ2-1, with D possibly being TRBD2 (5 bases). V was clipped by 5 bases and J by 0 bases, with 11 bases between them. Germline V gene data show CDR1 as WSHSY and CDR2 as SAAADI. This CDR3 contains 15 residues. CDR3 in DNA: TGCGCCAGCAGTCCGGACTGGAGCTCCTACAATGAGCAGTTCTTC. Its protein product is CASSPDWSSYNEQFF.

This clonotype came up a few times. The chain employs TRBV29-1 and TRBJ2-1; 8 nucleotides match TRBD2. Losses at the gene ends were 5 bases for V and 4 bases for J; bases not matched to a gene: 10. Germline values: CDR1 SQVTM, CDR2 ANQGSEA. This CDR3 region has 15 residues. The CDR3, as DNA: TGCAGCGTTAACGGAGTCAGCGGGAGTTACAATGAGCAGTTCTTC. Its translation is CSVNGVSGSYNEQFF.

There are many counts of this clonotype. In nucleotides, the CDR3 is TGTGCCAGCAGTGACGGGGTCAATGAGCAGTTCTTC. This translates into CASSDGVNEQFF. The gene calls are TRBV2 and TRBJ2-1, with D possibly matching TRBD2 (5 bases). Germline V lookup: CDR1 SNHLY, CDR2 FYNNEI. The V gene lost 3 bases and the J gene lost 6 bases, with 6 bases spanning the gap. The CDR3 is 12 residues long. The full variable domain, in which reference TRBV2 and TRBJ2-1 provide the parts outside the CDR3, is EPEVTQTPSHQVTQMGQEVILRCVPISNHLYFYWYRQILGQKVEFLVSFYNNEISEKSEIFDDQFSVERPDGSNFTLKIRSTKLEDSAMYFCASSDGVNEQFFGPGTRLTVL.

This clonotype was seen at least ten times. The chain combines TRBV12-3 or TRBV12-4 with TRBJ1-5; maybe TRBD1 (5 bases). Trimming removed 5 bases from V and 6 bases from J, with 20 bases in between. This CDR3 has 16 amino acids. The CDR3 nucleotides are TGTGCCAGCAGTCGCGCGTTTTGGGCAGGGAGTCAGCCCCAGCATTTT. Amino acids: CASSRAFWAGSQPQHF.

This chain connects TRBV28 to TRBJ2-3; weak D call: TRBD2 (6 bases). Germline V gene lookup returns CDR1 MDHEN and CDR2 SYDVKM. Deletions cut 7 bases from V and 1 base from J, with 18 bases between. This CDR3 is 16 amino acids long. DNA for the CDR3: TGTGCCAGCAACCCGGACTATACCTCGGGCACAGATACGCAGTATTTT. Translating it yields CASNPDYTSGTDTQYF.

This chain links TRBV5-1 with TRBJ2-7; 11 bases map to TRBD1. The CDR3 runs 16 residues. The J segment lost 4 bases and the V segment lost 2 bases, leaving 8 bases of the junction unmatched. Germline assignment: CDR1 SGHRS and CDR2 YFSETQ. CDR3 loop: CASSFTPDRGQYEQYF. In DNA form, the CDR3 reads TGCGCCAGCAGCTTCACACCGGACAGGGGGCAATACGAGCAGTACTTC.

In its sample, this clonotype was seen many times. V is TRBV16 and J is TRBJ1-1; unclear D gene. The CDR3 is 13 residues long. V lost 4 bases, J lost 1 base, and 7 bases lay in between. Germline-derived CDR1 and CDR2 are KGHSY and FQNENV. As DNA, the CDR3 is TGTGCCAGCAGCCCAGACGGGAACACTGAAGCTTTCTTT. Protein product: CASSPDGNTEAFF.